The next 28 T cell receptor beta chains were all read from a single sample in a study of CD8 T cells in Susac syndrome. An amount of RNA that ranged from roughly 0.5 to 1 ug was reverse transcribed with random hexamers. TCRdb independently ran MiXCR on the immunoSEQ multiplex PCR reads; one entry per CDR3 protein. The sample shows 150,000 to 200,000 distinct CDR3 sequences, 93% of them seen only once. Sequencing was performed on CD4+ T cells from PBMCs. The receptors were sampled from a human donor in good health.

The rearrangement uses TRBV20-1 and TRBJ1-1; D possibly corresponds to TRBD1 (5 bases). Germline CDR1 reads DFQATT; CDR2 reads SNEGSKA (reference sequence). The CDR3 spans 15 residues. Trimming stripped 4 bases from V and 1 base from J, with 16 bases between. CDR3 coding DNA: TGCAGTGCTAACCCACCGGGACTTCCGAACACTGAAGCTTTCTTT. It codes for CSANPPGLPNTEAFF.

V usage is TRBV30 and J usage is TRBJ2-7; D unresolved. Germline CDR1 is GTSNPN and CDR2 is SVGIG (reference sequence). The CDR3 loop spans 12 amino acids. V lost 0 bases and J lost 4, with 7 bases in between. The DNA of the CDR3 is TGTGCCTGGAGTGTAAAACCGTACGAGCAGTACTTC. This sequence encodes CAWSVKPYEQYF. Full variable domain (missing parts from reference TRBV30 and TRBJ2-7): SQTIHQWPATLVQPVGSPLSLECTVEGTSNPNLYWYRQAAGRGLQLLFYSVGIGQISSEVPQNLSASRPQDRQFILSSKKLLLSDSGFYLCAWSVKPYEQYFGPGTRLTVT.

In DNA, the CDR3 is TGTGCCTGGAGGTTATCAGGGGGCACTGAAGCTTTCTTT. The encoded protein is CAWRLSGGTEAFF. The chain links TRBV30 to TRBJ1-1, with 7 bases aligning to TRBD1. The CDR3 has 13 amino acids. Trimming took 3 bases from V and 4 from J; bases not matched to a gene: 5. Germline values: CDR1 GTSNPN, CDR2 SVGIG (reference sequence).

The chain employs TRBV5-1 and TRBJ1-5, with D possibly being TRBD1 (6 bases). The V gene's germline CDR1 is SGHRS and CDR2 YFSETQ. Trimming took off 0 bases at V and 4 bases at J, with 11 bases between the two ends. This CDR3 contains 15 residues. CDR3 nucleotide sequence: TGCGCCAGCAGCTTGGGGGGGGCGCCTAATCAGCCCCAGCATTTT. Its translation is CASSLGGAPNQPQHF.

This rearrangement joins TRBV6-6 to TRBJ1-5; D not resolved. This CDR3 spans 12 amino acids. Germline assignment: CDR1 MNHNY and CDR2 SVGAGI (reference sequence). Trimming removed 4 bases from V and 7 bases from J, with 8 bases in between. The CDR3 reads CASSSSGQPQHF. In DNA form, the CDR3 reads TGTGCCAGCAGTTCCTCGGGGCAGCCCCAGCATTTT.

V usage is TRBV4-2 and J usage is TRBJ2-2, with D maybe TRBD1 (6 bases). The germline V and J ends were trimmed by 0 bases and 6 bases, with 17 bases remaining between them. Germline V gene data show CDR1 as LGHNA and CDR2 as YNFKEQ. This CDR3 is built from 17 residues. Here the CDR3 DNA reads TGTGCCAGCAGCCAAGACGGGACAACGCTTCTTGCCGGGGAGCTGTTTTTT. Residues: CASSQDGTTLLAGELFF.

The V call is TRBV12-3 or TRBV12-4, the J call TRBJ1-6, with 8 bases identical to TRBD1. With V trimmed by 4 bases and J by 14 bases, 10 bases remained unmatched. This CDR3 contains 14 residues. CDR3 DNA: TGTGCCAGCAGTTCCGGGACAGGCGGGTCCTCCCTCCACTTT. Its translation is CASSSGTGGSSLHF.

The rearrangement uses TRBV7-8 and TRBJ2-5; D gene ambiguous. Trimming pared 5 bases from V and 0 bases from J, leaving 10 bases between. Germline-derived CDR1 and CDR2 are SGHVS and FQNEAQ. The CDR3 length is 14 residues. CDR3: CASSQAEYQETQYF. The CDR3 nucleotides are TGTGCCAGCAGCCAGGCCGAGTACCAAGAGACCCAGTACTTC.

This clonotype was counted once. The gene calls are TRBV28 and TRBJ2-4, with a weak D call TRBD2 (5 bases). The CDR3 sequence is 16 residues long. Trimming took 8 bases from V and 0 from J, leaving 17 bases between them. Germline V gene sequence: CDR1 MDHEN, CDR2 SYDVKM. DNA for the CDR3: TGTGCCAGCTCCTATCCCGGGATGGGAGCCAAAAACATTCAGTACTTC. It translates to CASSYPGMGAKNIQYF. The full variable domain, with the rest looked up from reference TRBV28 and TRBJ2-4, is DVKVTQSSRYLVKRTGEKVFLECVQDMDHENMFWYRQDPGLGLRLIYFSYDVKMKEKGDIPEGYSVSREKKERFSLILESASTNQTSMYLCASSYPGMGAKNIQYFGAGTRLSVL.

The chain uses TRBV25-1 and TRBJ2-2, with D unclear. The CDR3 is 13 residues long. The germline V gene encodes CDR1 MGHDK and CDR2 SYGVNS. Deletions cut 8 bases from V and 7 bases from J, with 14 bases between. The CDR3 sequence: CASRKRSDGELFF. CDR3 coding DNA: TGTGCCAGCCGAAAGAGGAGCGACGGGGAGCTGTTTTTT.

This sequence joins TRBV7-9 and TRBJ2-5; perhaps TRBD1 as D (6 bases). CDR3 length equals 14 residues. The V and J ends lost 4 bases and 0 bases respectively, with 9 bases between them. Germline V CDR1 and CDR2: SEHNR, FQNEAQ (reference sequence). CDR3 nucleotide sequence: TGTGCCAGCAGCTACCGGACAGACCAAGAGACCCAGTACTTC. It is translated as CASSYRTDQETQYF.

This clonotype has just one count. The rearrangement links TRBV12-3 or TRBV12-4 to TRBJ1-3, with no clear D. The V and J ends lost 7 bases and 0 bases respectively, with 7 bases between them. The CDR3 is made up of 13 amino acids. CDR3 sequence (DNA): TGTGCCAGCAACAGTCGCTCTGGAAACACCATATATTTT. It specifies CASNSRSGNTIYF.

This clonotype was recorded only once. The rearrangement joins TRBV28 to TRBJ2-7; D gene ambiguous. Per the germline V gene, CDR1 is MDHEN and CDR2 is SYDVKM. Trimming left V 6 bases short and J 0 bases short, with 9 bases between. This CDR3 has 13 residues. CDR3 nucleotide sequence: TGTGCCAGCAGAGGCAGGAACTCCTACGAGCAGTACTTC. It translates to CASRGRNSYEQYF.

The chain recombines TRBV6-6 with TRBJ1-6; TRBD1 matches 9 bases. The germline V gene has CDR1 MNHNY and CDR2 SVGAGI (reference sequence). The CDR3 loop spans 15 amino acids. V was clipped by 4 bases and J by 11 bases; unmatched bases: 9. The CDR3 is CASSFSRDRVPPLHF. CDR3 DNA: TGTGCCAGCAGTTTCAGCCGGGACAGGGTCCCACCCCTCCACTTT.

V usage is TRBV6-5 and J usage is TRBJ2-3, with D uncertain. This CDR3 has 15 residues. Germline V gives CDR1 MNHEY, CDR2 SVGAGI. The V and J ends lost 4 bases and 0 bases respectively, with 11 bases between them. In nucleotides, the CDR3 is TGTGCCAGCAGTTCGCCTAAGGGTAGCACAGATACGCAGTATTTT. This sequence encodes CASSSPKGSTDTQYF.

The chain carries TRBV3-1 and TRBJ1-1; TRBD1 is a possible D gene (5 bases). The CDR3 consists of 15 residues. V was trimmed by 0 bases and J by 1 base, leaving 9 bases between them. CDR1 and CDR2 from the germline V gene are LGHDT and YNNKEL (reference sequence). DNA of the CDR3: TGTGCCAGCAGCCAAGATGCGGGACGGAACACTGAAGCTTTCTTT. This codes for CASSQDAGRNTEAFF.

The chain joins TRBV5-6 to TRBJ1-3, with D tentatively TRBD1 (5 bases). V was clipped by 4 bases and J by 8 bases, with 19 bases between them. Germline V gene lookup returns CDR1 SGHDT and CDR2 YYEEEE. There are 15 residues in the CDR3. The CDR3 DNA follows: TGTGCCAGCAGCACGTGGGGCACTTCGGATCACACCATATATTTT. This encodes CASSTWGTSDHTIYF. Filled out from reference TRBV5-6 and TRBJ1-3, the complete variable domain reads DAGVTQSPTHLIKTRGQQVTLRCSPKSGHDTVSWYQQALGQGPQFIFQYYEEEERQRGNFPDRFSGHQFPNYSSELNVNALLLGDSALYLCASSTWGTSDHTIYFGEGSWLTVV.

A single count supports this clonotype. The chain has TRBV7-9 and TRBJ2-7; no definite D call. This CDR3 has 16 residues. Trimming stripped 5 bases from V and 0 bases from J, with 17 bases between. Germline lookup yields CDR1 SEHNR and CDR2 FQNEAQ (reference sequence). The chain's CDR3 is CASSPPDAESSYEQYF. In DNA, the CDR3 is TGTGCCAGCAGCCCCCCCGATGCTGAGAGCTCCTACGAGCAGTACTTC.

The J gene is TRBJ1-5, the V gene TRBV6-2 or TRBV6-3, with D perhaps matching TRBD1 (6 bases). V lost 3 bases and J lost 9, with 18 bases in between. This CDR3 is built from 15 residues. Germline values: CDR1 MNHEY, CDR2 SVGEGT. CDR3: CASSYPDRPSGPQHF. The CDR3 DNA sequence: TGTGCCAGCAGTTATCCAGACAGGCCCTCGGGGCCCCAGCATTTT.

The rearrangement joins TRBV10-3 to TRBJ1-1; possible D gene TRBD1, 5 bases. The V end lost 2 bases, the J end lost 1 base, and 8 bases lay between the germline ends. The germline V gene has CDR1 ENHRY and CDR2 SYGVKD. There are 14 residues in the CDR3. CDR3 sequence reads: CAISETTANTEAFF. The CDR3 nucleotides are TGTGCCATCAGTGAGACGACAGCGAACACTGAAGCTTTCTTT.

CDR3 in amino acids: CASSQDSTGNQPQHF. The CDR3 region has the DNA TGTGCCAGCAGCCAAGATAGCACAGGGAATCAGCCCCAGCATTTT. The chain recombines TRBV3-1 with TRBJ1-5, with D maybe TRBD1 (6 bases). V was clipped by 0 bases and J by 4 bases, with 10 bases between them. Germline values: CDR1 LGHDT, CDR2 YNNKEL (reference sequence). The CDR3 spans 15 residues.

In this sample, this clonotype turned up once. The chain is built from TRBV30 and TRBJ1-3; D remains unclear. Per the germline V gene, CDR1 is GTSNPN and CDR2 is SVGIG (reference sequence). V dropped 0 bases and J dropped 4 bases, with 7 bases sitting between them. The CDR3 is 13 amino acids. The CDR3 DNA reads as TGTGCCTGGAGTGTTTTAGGGGGAAACACCATATATTTT. This translates into CAWSVLGGNTIYF.

The chain links TRBV19 to TRBJ2-7; TRBD1 matches 10 bases. There are 15 residues in the CDR3. The germline V gene encodes CDR1 LNHDA and CDR2 SQIVND (reference sequence). The ends lost 6 bases at V and 3 bases at J; junction bases unmatched: 8. The CDR3 spells CASRLQGTGVYEQYF. As DNA, the CDR3 is TGTGCCAGTAGGCTACAGGGGACAGGGGTCTACGAGCAGTACTTC. The variable domain in full, completed from reference TRBV19 and TRBJ2-7, reads DGGITQSPKYLFRKEGQNVTLSCEQNLNHDAMYWYRQDPGQGLRLIYYSQIVNDFQKGDIAEGYSVSREKKESFPLTVTSAQKNPTAFYLCASRLQGTGVYEQYFGPGTRLTVT.

This rearrangement joins TRBV7-9 to TRBJ2-3; TRBD2 is a possible D gene (5 bases). The CDR3 has 12 residues. V was clipped by 6 bases and J by 7 bases, with 11 bases between them. The V gene's germline CDR1 is SEHNR and CDR2 FQNEAQ (reference sequence). CDR3 DNA sequence: TGTGCCAGCAGGGGAGTTGGTTATACGCAGTATTTT. It yields the protein CASRGVGYTQYF.

The rearrangement joins TRBV7-2 to TRBJ1-4; D is perhaps TRBD1 (5 bases). Germline V CDR1 and CDR2: SGHTA, FQGNSA. Trimming removed 5 bases at V and 7 bases at J, with 11 bases between. The CDR3 loop spans 13 amino acids. The CDR3 is CASSRGGFEKLFF. For the CDR3, the DNA is TGTGCCAGCAGCCGGGGGGGATTTGAAAAACTGTTTTTT. The full variable domain, in which reference TRBV7-2 and TRBJ1-4 provide the parts outside the CDR3, is GAGVSQSPSNKVTEKGKDVELRCDPISGHTALYWYRQSLGQGLEFLIYFQGNSAPDKSGLPSDRFSAERTGGSVSTLTIQRTQQEDSAVYLCASSRGGFEKLFFGSGTQLSVL.

This sequence joins TRBV19 and TRBJ1-1; 8 positions match TRBD1. The ends lost 7 bases at V and 1 base at J; junction bases unmatched: 11. CDR3 length: 16 residues. Looked up from germline, CDR1 is LNHDA and CDR2 is SQIVND (reference sequence). Here the CDR3 DNA reads TGTGCCAGTAACGACAGGGGTCCACGGGGGAACACTGAAGCTTTCTTT. Translating gives CASNDRGPRGNTEAFF.

The chain joins TRBV10-3 to TRBJ2-7; D is uncertain. CDR3 length: 14 amino acids. CDR1 and CDR2 (germline): ENHRY, SYGVKD. Trimming removed 0 bases at V and 3 bases at J, with 9 bases between. Here the CDR3 DNA reads TGTGCCATCAGTGAGTCGAGCGTATTCTACGAGCAGTACTTC. Its translation: CAISESSVFYEQYF.

This clonotype has more than one count but fewer than ten. The chain has TRBV28 and TRBJ2-7; D might be TRBD2 (7 bases). Germline values: CDR1 MDHEN, CDR2 SYDVKM. V shed 3 bases and J shed 2 bases, with 8 bases lying between them. This CDR3 has 13 residues. The CDR3 spells CASSLGGPYEQYV. For the CDR3, the DNA is TGTGCCAGCAGTTTGGGGGGGCCCTACGAGCAGTACGTC.